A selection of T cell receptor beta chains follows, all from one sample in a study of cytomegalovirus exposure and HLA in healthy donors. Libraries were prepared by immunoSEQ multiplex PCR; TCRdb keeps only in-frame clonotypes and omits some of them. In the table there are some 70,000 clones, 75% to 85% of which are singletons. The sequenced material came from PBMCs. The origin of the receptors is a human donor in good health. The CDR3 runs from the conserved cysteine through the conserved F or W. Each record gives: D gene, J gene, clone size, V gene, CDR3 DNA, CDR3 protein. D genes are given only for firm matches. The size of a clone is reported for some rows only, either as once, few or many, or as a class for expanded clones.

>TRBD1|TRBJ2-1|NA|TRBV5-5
TGTGCCAGCAGCTCACGGACAGGGAGCTCCTACAATGAGCAGTTCTTC
CASSSRTGSSYNEQFF
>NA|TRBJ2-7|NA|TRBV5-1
TGCGCCAGCAGCTTGGACCGGGTCTACGAGCAGTACTTC
CASSLDRVYEQYF
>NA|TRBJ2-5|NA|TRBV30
TGTGCCTGGAGTGTGCAGGGTCTATCCGGGGAGACCCAGTACTTC
CAWSVQGLSGETQYF
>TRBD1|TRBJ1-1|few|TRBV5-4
TGTGCCAGCAGCCCGGGACAGGGCATAAAGGAAGCTTTCTTT
CASSPGQGIKEAFF
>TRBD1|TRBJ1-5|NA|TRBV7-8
TGTGCCAGCAGCTCCGGGCCAGGGGGAAATCAGCCCCAGCATTTT
CASSSGPGGNQPQHF
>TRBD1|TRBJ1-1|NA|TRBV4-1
TGCGCCAGCAGCCAACAGGGGGCGGGGAACACTGAAGCTTTCTTT
CASSQQGAGNTEAFF
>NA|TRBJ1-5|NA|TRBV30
TGTGCCTGGACGGAGACAGATCGGAATCAGCCCCAGCATTTT
CAWTETDRNQPQHF
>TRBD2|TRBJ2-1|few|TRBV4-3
TGCGCCAGCAGCCAAACGGGAGGGGAATATGAGCAGTTCTTC
CASSQTGGEYEQFF
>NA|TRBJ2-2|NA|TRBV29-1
TGCAGCGTTCAGGGGAGAGCGAACACCGGGGAGCTGTTTTTT
CSVQGRANTGELFF
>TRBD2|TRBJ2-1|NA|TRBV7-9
TGTGCCAGCAGCTTAGTTACTAGCGGGGGGGATGAGCAGTTCTTC
CASSLVTSGGDEQFF
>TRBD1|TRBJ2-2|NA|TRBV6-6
TGTGCCAGCAGTTACTCGGGAACAGGGGGAGGCGGGGAGCTGTTTTTT
CASSYSGTGGGGELFF
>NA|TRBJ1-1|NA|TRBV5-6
TGTGCCAGCAGCAAAGACAGTCGGGTTGGAGCTTTCTTT
CASSKDSRVGAFF
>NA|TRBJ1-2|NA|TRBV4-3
TGCGCCAGCAGCCCAACCGGAACACGCCTCGGGGATGGCTACACCTTC
CASSPTGTRLGDGYTF
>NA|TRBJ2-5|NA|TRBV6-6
TGTGCCAGCATTGCGGGGAGTCGAGAGACCCAGTACTTC
CASIAGSRETQYF
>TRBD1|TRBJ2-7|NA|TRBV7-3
TGTGCCAGCAGCTTAAAAGATGGGACAGGGTCCCACGAGCAGTACTTC
CASSLKDGTGSHEQYF
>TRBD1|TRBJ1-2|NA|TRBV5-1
TGCGCCAGCAGCTTACGGACAGGGGATGGCTACACCTTC
CASSLRTGDGYTF
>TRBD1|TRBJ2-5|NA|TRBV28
TGTGCCAGCCACACCGGGACAGGGAAAGAGACCCAGTACTTC
CASHTGTGKETQYF
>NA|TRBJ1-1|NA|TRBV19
TGTGCCAGTCGACCGGGTAACACTGAAGCTTTCTTT
CASRPGNTEAFF
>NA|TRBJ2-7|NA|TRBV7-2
TGTGCCAGCAGCCCGAGGGCGGGGCCCTACGAGCAGTACTTC
CASSPRAGPYEQYF
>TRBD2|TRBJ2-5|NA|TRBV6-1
TGTGCCAGCAGTGATGGACTAGCGGGGGGGACGAAGACCCAGTACTTC
CASSDGLAGGTKTQYF
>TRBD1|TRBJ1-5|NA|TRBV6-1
TGTGCCAGCAGTGAAGCTGGCAGGGGGAGACTCCTCTATAGCAATCAGCCCCAGCATTTT
CASSEAGRGRLLYSNQPQHF
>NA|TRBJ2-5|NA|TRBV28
TGTGCCAGCAGTTCCGCGGCCGGGGGTAAACAAGAGACCCAGTACTTC
CASSSAAGGKQETQYF
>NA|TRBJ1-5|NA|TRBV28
TGTGCCAGCAGTTCACTAGCGGGTGTCAATCAGCCCCAGCATTTT
CASSSLAGVNQPQHF
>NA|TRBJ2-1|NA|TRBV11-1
TGTGCCAGCAGCCGTGAACCGGGGAGCTCCTACAATGAGCAGTTCTTC
CASSREPGSSYNEQFF
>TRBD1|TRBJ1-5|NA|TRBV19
TGTGCCAGTAGTATGACAGGGGGGGATCAGCCCCAGCATTTT
CASSMTGGDQPQHF
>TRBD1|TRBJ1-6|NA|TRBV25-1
TGTGCCAGCAGTGGACAGGGGGAGAGTTCACCCCTCCACTTT
CASSGQGESSPLHF
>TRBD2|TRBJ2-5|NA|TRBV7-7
TGTGCCAGCAGCCCGGGACTAGCGGGGGGGCAAGAGACCCAGTACTTC
CASSPGLAGGQETQYF
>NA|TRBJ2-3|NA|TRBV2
TGTGCCAGCAGTAGATCCACTAGCACAGATACGCAGTATTTT
CASSRSTSTDTQYF
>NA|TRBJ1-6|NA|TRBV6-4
TGTGCCAGCAGAATTACAGGGAATAATTCACCCCTCCACTTT
CASRITGNNSPLHF
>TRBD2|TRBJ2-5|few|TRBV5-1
TGCGCCAGCAGCTTGGATGGCATGGGGGGGTCCCAGTACTTC
CASSLDGMGGSQYF
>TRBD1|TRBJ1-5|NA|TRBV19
TGTGCCTCCGACAGGGGGCAGGTAGGCAATCAGCCCCAGCATTTT
CASDRGQVGNQPQHF
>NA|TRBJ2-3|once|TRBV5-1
TGCGCCAGCAGCTTGGCCCTAGTAGTTGATACGCAGTATTTT
CASSLALVVDTQYF
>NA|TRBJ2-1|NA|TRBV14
TGTGCCAGCAGCCAGGGCGGGGAGCAGTTCTTC
CASSQGGEQFF
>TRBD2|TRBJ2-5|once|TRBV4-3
TGCGCCAGCAGCCCCAGGACTAGCGGGGGACAAGAGACCCAGTACTTC
CASSPRTSGGQETQYF
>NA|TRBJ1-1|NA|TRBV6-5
TGTGCCAGCAGTTACTCTGGACAGTTCGCTGAAGCTTTCTTT
CASSYSGQFAEAFF
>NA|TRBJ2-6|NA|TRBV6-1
TGTGCCAGCAGTATAGTACCCTCTGGGGCCAACGTCCTGACTTTC
CASSIVPSGANVLTF
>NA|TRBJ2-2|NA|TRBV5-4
TGTGCCAGCAGCTGGGGGGTCGCGACCGGGGAGCTGTTTTTT
CASSWGVATGELFF
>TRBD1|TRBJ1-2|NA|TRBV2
TGTGCCAGCAGGCGGGACAGGGTGATAGGTGGCTACACCTTC
CASRRDRVIGGYTF
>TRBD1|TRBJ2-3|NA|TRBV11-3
TGTGCCAGCAGCCCGGGACAGGGGTATGGAACGGGTACGCAGTATTTT
CASSPGQGYGTGTQYF
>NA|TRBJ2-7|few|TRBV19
TGTGCCAGTAGTATAGAGGCCAGGGACTCCTACGAGCAGTACTTC
CASSIEARDSYEQYF
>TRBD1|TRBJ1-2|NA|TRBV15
TGTGCCACCAGCAGAGATCCCGGGACAGAAGATGGCTACACCTTC
CATSRDPGTEDGYTF
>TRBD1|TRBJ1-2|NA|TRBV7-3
TGTGCCAGCAGCCTTCCCCTGGACAGGGTGGTTGGCTACACCTTC
CASSLPLDRVVGYTF
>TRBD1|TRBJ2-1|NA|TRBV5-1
TGCGCCAGCAGCTTGGTAGGGACAGGGGTGTTCGATGAGCAGTTCTTC
CASSLVGTGVFDEQFF
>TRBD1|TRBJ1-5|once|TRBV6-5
TGTGCCAGCAGGCCCGGGACAGGAACAGGGCAGCCCCAGCATTTT
CASRPGTGTGQPQHF
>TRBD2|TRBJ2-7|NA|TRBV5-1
TGCGCCAGCAGCTGGGCGGGAGAGTCCAACGAGCAGTACTTC
CASSWAGESNEQYF